The source of this T cell receptor (beta chain) is a study of blood T cell repertoires in COVID-19. Study background: Spain, Italy and the United States supplied samples that represented acute and convalescent COVID-19. Nucleic acid was either cDNA or gDNA, and it came from T cells, B-cell-depleted T cells, or PBMCs.

How the authors handled the data: Amplified reference gene primers provided the basis for estimating nucleated cell counts. Only in-frame clones appear in the TCRdb table, and some are missing; sequencing was by immunoSEQ multiplex PCR. V and J calls plus clone size are reproduced from that table; the DNA served to infer D and trimming. This table holds approximately 250,000 clones, nearly 85% found once. In germline, CDR1 is SGHTS, CDR2 YDEGEE. J was trimmed by 3 bases and V by 3 bases; bases with no gene match: 8. The CDR3 runs 17 residues. The chain recombines TRBV5-8 with TRBJ1-6; 8 bases line up with TRBD1. Sequencing used peripheral blood. This TCR came from a human donor in a cohort sampled during active COVID-19. CDR3 nucleotides: TGTGCCAGCAGCTCGACGCAGGGGGCCGGCTATAATTCACCCCTCCACTTT. It encodes CASSSTQGAGYNSPLHF. The entire variable domain, with the rest obtained from reference TRBV5-8 and TRBJ1-6, is as follows: EAGVTQSPTHLIKTRGQQATLRCSPISGHTSVYWYQQALGLGLQFLLWYDEGEERNRGNFPPRFSGRQFPNYSSELNVNALELEDSALYLCASSSTQGAGYNSPLHFGNGTRLTVT.